This entry describes one T cell receptor beta chain. Its antigen is not yet known. Base qualities are not recorded, but no much larger clone differs from it by a single base. TCRB CDR3 regions were amplified from about 2 ug genomic DNA, or all available DNA if less, using the immunoSEQ assay. The multiplex PCR employed 60 forward primers targeting TCR V beta segments and 13 reverse primers targeting J beta segments. To estimate the number of reads per starting template, synthetic control templates were added to each sample at limiting dilution. Sequencing produced 87 bp reads on the Illumina HiSeq System. As for the original processing: PCR and sequencing errors were removed by a nearest neighbor algorithm that merged closely related sequences. TCR overlap was defined as the percentage of unique tumor TCR beta sequences that were also present in the same patient's peripheral blood. The table was pulled from immuneACCESS by TCRdb, which kept in-frame rearrangements only. Such tables lose some clones; where checked, under half of the loss comes from unresolved V genes, and the rest has no known cause. The D gene and trimming were derived from the DNA, and the V and J assignments and clone size from that table. The sample profile shows about 100,000 clones; approximately 80% of them were found once. The ten largest clonotypes hold nearly 6% of the sample.

The data were obtained in a study of glioma-infiltrating T cells after dendritic cell vaccination (dated by TCRdb to the mid-2010s). Some background on the complete study: A cohort of 15 glioblastoma patients from Phase I and II dendritic cell vaccination trials was included, of whom 9 were newly diagnosed and 6 had recurrent disease. TCR sequencing metrics, including TIL content and tumor-blood repertoire overlap, were correlated with survival after dendritic cell vaccination. In glioblastoma patients vaccinated with dendritic cells, deep sequencing of TCR beta CDR3 regions served to measure the amount of tumor-infiltrating lymphocytes and to compare repertoires between tumor and blood. The vaccine consisted of monocyte-derived dendritic cells cultured seven days with IL-4 and GM-CSF, then pulsed overnight with autologous tumor lysate. Between the early 2000s and the early 2010s, the patients were given dendritic cell vaccination pulsed with autologous tumor lysate. Each patient got three intradermal injections of the dendritic cell vaccine, spaced at biweekly intervals, in the arm below the axilla.

What the authors observed across the whole study: The cohort was small and heterogeneous, few patients had complete blood and tumor sets, and even fewer had initial-recurrent tumor pairs. The three-group TCR overlap response model was described as speculative and requiring prospective validation. After dendritic cell vaccination, a higher estimated pretreatment TIL content predicted longer time to progression and overall survival. No direct relationship between TCR clonality and survival was found, suggesting that a diverse polyclonal response may matter.

Patients were selected on the basis of adequate residual fresh-frozen tumor tissue and more than two years of available survival data. None of the glioblastoma patients carried an isocitrate dehydrogenase mutation, although molecular status otherwise varied. PBMC collection took place before vaccination, two weeks after the third vaccination, and at tumor progression if progression occurred. The Qiagen DNeasy Blood extraction Kit was used for extraction of genomic DNA. The CDR3 runs 13 amino acids, cysteine and phenylalanine included. Here the CDR3 DNA is all that survives: 39 bases in frame from base 1. The V and J ends are trimmed by 6 bases and 4 bases, leaving 15 bases between them. CDR1 and CDR2 were assigned from the germline V gene as SQVTM and ANQGSEA.

The specimen comprised blood, sampled before dendritic cell vaccination. The V and J segments used are TRBV29-1 and TRBJ1-2; no confident D gene assignment can be made. This receptor was taken from a human donor with glioblastoma. The CDR3 amino acid sequence is: CSVPLPTRYGYTF. The DNA is as follows: TGCAGCGTCCCCTTGCCCACACGCTATGGCTACACCTTC.